The next 21 T cell receptor beta chains were all read from a single sample in a study of identical twins (TCRdb year 2016). Library construction relied on 5' RACE. The listed sequencing device is Illumina HiSeq 2000. Starting from the raw public reads, TCRdb applied fastp trimming at Q25, assembled clones with MiXCR and retained in-frame beta chains. Rows merge per CDR3 protein into single entries with the most common DNA and genes. The sample table holds approximately 700,000 distinct CDR3 sequences, of which about 20% were seen once. Of the sample, 10% to 15% falls within the top ten clones. These data also featured in a second study, about T cells expressing NK-cell markers.

Material: PBMCs. The receptors stem from a woman younger than 30 in good health.

The chain links TRBV20-1 to TRBJ2-7; 9 bases align to TRBD1. This CDR3 has 14 residues. CDR1 and CDR2 from the germline V gene are DFQATT and SNEGSKA (reference sequence). J gave up 5 bases and V 5 bases, and 10 bases lay outside the gene matches. CDR3 amino acids: CSAAPGQGVNEQYF. CDR3 DNA: TGCAGTGCTGCCCCGGGACAGGGTGTCAACGAGCAGTACTTC.

In its sample, this clonotype was seen a few times. CDR3 in amino acids: CASSYGGRRAFF. The CDR3 coding sequence is TGTGCCAGCAGTTACGGGGGGCGGCGAGCTTTCTTT. This sequence joins TRBV6-5 and TRBJ1-1, with D perhaps matching TRBD1 (6 bases). CDR1 MNHEY and CDR2 SVGAGI come from the germline V gene. V gave up 2 bases and J gave up 10 bases, with 11 bases separating them. The CDR3 has 12 amino acids.

This sequence joins TRBV5-1 and TRBJ2-3, with 8 bases fitting TRBD2. Trimming removed 0 bases from V and 3 bases from J; junction bases left unmatched: 12. The CDR3 length is 18 residues. Germline V lookup: CDR1 SGHRS, CDR2 YFSETQ. As DNA, the CDR3 is TGCGCCAGCAGCTTGGGCTCTAGCGGGTGGCGGATGACAGATACGCAGTATTTT. It is translated as CASSLGSSGWRMTDTQYF.

This clonotype was observed at least ten times. V and J are TRBV6-1 and TRBJ1-1; D possibly corresponds to TRBD1 (6 bases). The germline CDR1 and CDR2 sequences are MNHNS and SASEGT. V lost 6 bases, J lost 4 bases, and 18 bases lay in between. CDR3 length: 15 amino acids. CDR3 amino acids: CASRAPGEGGTEAFF. The CDR3 DNA follows: TGTGCCAGCAGAGCCCCAGGGGAGGGTGGCACTGAAGCTTTCTTT.

The chain links TRBV12-3 or TRBV12-4 to TRBJ1-6; D possibly corresponds to TRBD1 (6 bases). The CDR3 length is 14 residues. V lost 6 bases to trimming and J lost 6 bases, with 12 bases between them. CDR3 bases: TGTGCCAGCAGCAGTGACAGGCTTAATTCACCCCTCCACTTT. It specifies CASSSDRLNSPLHF.

This chain connects TRBV6-2 or TRBV6-3 to TRBJ2-7, with 7 bases matching TRBD2. This CDR3 comprises 14 residues. V shed 5 bases, J shed 3 bases, and the junction held 7 bases outside the gene matches. Germline lookup yields CDR1 MNHEY and CDR2 SVGEGT. Here the CDR3 reads CASSTPRGSYEQYF. The CDR3 DNA reads TGTGCCAGCAGTACCCCACGCGGGAGCTACGAGCAGTACTTC.

This clonotype occurred a few times. The J gene is TRBJ2-7, the V gene TRBV10-3; D gene ambiguous. Trimming took 7 bases from V and 2 from J, leaving 12 bases between them. The CDR3 spans 13 residues. The germline gives CDR1 ENHRY, CDR2 SYGVKD. The DNA of the CDR3 is TGTGCCATCACCGAATCGAGCCCCTACGAGCAGTACTTC. It is translated as CAITESSPYEQYF.

V is TRBV5-1 and J is TRBJ2-2; the match to TRBD2 covers 7 bases. The trim removed 0 bases at V and 6 bases at J, leaving 8 bases unmatched. The germline gives CDR1 SGHRS, CDR2 YFSETQ. The CDR3 spans 16 residues. The CDR3 sequence is CASSLEGSGPPGELFF. CDR3 nucleotides: TGCGCCAGCAGCTTGGAGGGTAGCGGGCCCCCCGGGGAGCTGTTTTTT.

The chain carries TRBV24-1 and TRBJ2-1; TRBD2 might be the D (5 bases). Trimming took off 3 bases at V and 7 bases at J, with 18 bases between the two ends. This CDR3 has 16 residues. Germline V CDR1 and CDR2: KGHDR, SFDVKD. CDR3 residues: CATSDADSKFKNEQFF. CDR3 DNA: TGTGCCACCAGTGATGCGGACTCTAAATTTAAGAATGAGCAGTTCTTC.

Only a few counts were recorded for this clonotype. The chain is built from TRBV11-2 and TRBJ2-5; possibly TRBD1 for D (6 bases). The germline V gene has CDR1 SGHAT and CDR2 FQNNGV. V was pared by 1 base and J by 7 bases, with 16 bases between. This CDR3 is built from 15 residues. The CDR3 DNA is TGTGCCAGCAGCTTAGCGTACGGGACAACTCTGACCCAGTACTTC. This sequence encodes CASSLAYGTTLTQYF. Full variable domain (rest looked up from reference TRBV11-2 and TRBJ2-5): EAGVAQSPRYKIIEKRQSVAFWCNPISGHATLYWYQQILGQGPKLLIQFQNNGVVDDSQLPKDRFSAERLKGVDSTLKIQPAKLEDSAVYLCASSLAYGTTLTQYFGPGTRLLVL.

V is TRBV4-1 and J is TRBJ2-2; no clear D. CDR1 MGHRA and CDR2 YSYEKL come from the germline V gene. The CDR3 loop spans 14 amino acids. The V end lost 1 base, the J end lost 3 bases, and 6 bases lay between the germline ends. The CDR3: CASSQVGDTGELFF. The CDR3 DNA reads as TGCGCCAGCAGCCAAGTAGGAGACACCGGGGAGCTGTTTTTT.

V usage is TRBV5-6 and J usage is TRBJ2-5; 10 nucleotides align to TRBD1. The CDR3 runs 17 residues. Germline trimming cut 4 bases from V and 5 bases from J; bases unmatched to any gene: 14. CDR1 is SGHDT and CDR2 is YYEEEE in the germline V gene. CDR3 in DNA: TGTGCCAGCAGCCCGAGGAAGGGACAGGGGTTTTGGGAGACCCAGTACTTC. Its translation: CASSPRKGQGFWETQYF.

The sample holds a few counts of this clonotype. The gene calls are TRBV5-1 and TRBJ2-3; 11 positions agree with TRBD2. CDR1 SGHRS and CDR2 YFSETQ come from the germline V gene. This CDR3 comprises 16 residues. V gave up 3 bases and J gave up 4 bases; unmatched junction bases: 7. In DNA, the CDR3 is TGCGCCAGCAGCTATAGCGGGGGGGCCGGGGCAGATACGCAGTATTTT. This sequence encodes CASSYSGGAGADTQYF.

V gene TRBV20-1 combines with J gene TRBJ2-7; 12 nucleotides align to TRBD2. Trimming took 5 bases from V and 2 from J; bases not matched to a gene: 19. The CDR3 loop spans 19 amino acids. CDR1 is DFQATT and CDR2 is SNEGSKA in the germline V gene (reference sequence). CDR3 nucleotides: TGCAGTGCTCGAAGCCGTGGGGGGCCTAGCGGGAGGGTCACCTACGAGCAGTACTTC. Residues: CSARSRGGPSGRVTYEQYF.

This clonotype has a single count. V and J are TRBV12-5 and TRBJ1-2; 8 bases match TRBD1. CDR3 length: 13 residues. Per the germline V gene, CDR1 is LGHNT and CDR2 is FRNRAP. Trimming at V came to 7 bases and at J to 8 bases, leaving 9 bases not matched to a gene. The CDR3 sequence is CASDPGQAGGYTF. The CDR3 DNA reads TGTGCTAGTGACCCGGGACAGGCGGGAGGCTACACCTTC.

The genes are TRBV10-3 and TRBJ2-5; D gene unclear. Trimming removed 7 bases from V and 5 bases from J, with 14 bases in between. The CDR3 runs to 13 residues. CDR1 is ENHRY, CDR2 SYGVKD, per germline. CDR3 coding DNA: TGTGCCATCACCCACAAGGTTGAGGAGACCCAGTACTTC. Translating it yields CAITHKVEETQYF.

The chain recombines TRBV5-4 with TRBJ2-1, with TRBD1 identical over 8 bases. CDR3 size: 15 residues. With V trimmed by 4 bases and J by 6 bases, 9 bases remained unmatched. From germline, CDR1 is SGHNT and CDR2 YYREEE (reference sequence). For the CDR3, the DNA is TGTGCCAGCAGCCGCGACAGGGGAAAGGGCAATGAGCAGTTCTTC. It encodes CASSRDRGKGNEQFF. The variable domain in full, with the rest retrieved from reference TRBV5-4 and TRBJ2-1, is ETGVTQSPTHLIKTRGQQVTLRCSSQSGHNTVSWYQQALGQGPQFIFQYYREEENGRGNFPPRFSGLQFPNYSSELNVNALELDDSALYLCASSRDRGKGNEQFFGPGTRLTVL.

In its sample, this clonotype was seen a few times. This chain joins TRBV15 and TRBJ2-1; the D is unclear. Germline CDR1 and CDR2: LNHNV and YYDKDF (reference sequence). This CDR3 has 15 amino acids. The germline V and J ends were trimmed by 3 bases and 4 bases, with 13 bases remaining between them. CDR3 bases: TGTGCCACCAGCAGGGCCACACGCCGATACAATGAGCAGTTCTTC. This codes for CATSRATRRYNEQFF.

This clonotype has more than one count but fewer than ten. V gene TRBV7-2 combines with J gene TRBJ1-1; D might be TRBD1 (6 bases). The V end was cut by 4 bases, the J end by 12 bases, with 18 bases between. The CDR3 sequence is 13 residues long. Germline V gene lookup returns CDR1 SGHTA and CDR2 FQGNSA. CDR3 protein: CASSSRGQVRTFF. DNA for the CDR3: TGTGCCAGCAGCTCACGGGGGCAGGTTAGGACTTTCTTT.

The J gene is TRBJ1-5, the V gene TRBV18; no clear D gene. Looked up from germline, CDR1 is KGHSH and CDR2 is LQKENI. The CDR3 is 14 amino acids. Trimming left V 5 bases short and J 3 bases short, with 11 bases between. The CDR3 DNA reads as TGTGCCAGCTCAGAGACGGTGAACAATCAGCCCCAGCATTTT. Its protein product is CASSETVNNQPQHF.

The chain employs TRBV5-1 and TRBJ2-7; a possible D gene is TRBD2 (5 bases). The CDR3 contains 17 residues. V was trimmed by 2 bases and J by 0 bases, leaving 18 bases between them. Germline-derived CDR1 and CDR2 are SGHRS and YFSETQ. CDR3 loop: CASSFIFRGRSSYEQYF. The CDR3 DNA reads as TGCGCCAGCAGCTTTATTTTCCGGGGTCGAAGCTCCTACGAGCAGTACTTC.